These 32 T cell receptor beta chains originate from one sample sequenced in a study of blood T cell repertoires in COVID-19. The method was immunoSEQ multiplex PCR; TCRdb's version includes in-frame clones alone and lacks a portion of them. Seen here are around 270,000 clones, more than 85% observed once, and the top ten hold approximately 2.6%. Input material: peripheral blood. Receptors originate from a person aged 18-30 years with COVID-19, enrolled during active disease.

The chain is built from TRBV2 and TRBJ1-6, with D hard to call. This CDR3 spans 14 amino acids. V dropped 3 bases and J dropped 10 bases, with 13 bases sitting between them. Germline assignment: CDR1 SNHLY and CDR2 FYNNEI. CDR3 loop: CASSDMGSGSPLHF. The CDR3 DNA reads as TGTGCCAGCAGTGATATGGGGAGTGGCTCACCCCTCCACTTT. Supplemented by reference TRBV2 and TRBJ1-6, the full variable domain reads EPEVTQTPSHQVTQMGQEVILRCVPISNHLYFYWYRQILGQKVEFLVSFYNNEISEKSEIFDDQFSVERPDGSNFTLKIRSTKLEDSAMYFCASSDMGSGSPLHFGNGTRLTVT.

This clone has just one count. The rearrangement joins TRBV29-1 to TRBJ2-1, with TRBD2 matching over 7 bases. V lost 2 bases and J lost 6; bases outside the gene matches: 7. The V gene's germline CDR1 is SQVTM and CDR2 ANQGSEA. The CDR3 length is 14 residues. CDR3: CSVESGTNPNEQFF. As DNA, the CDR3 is TGCAGCGTTGAATCAGGGACTAATCCCAATGAGCAGTTCTTC.

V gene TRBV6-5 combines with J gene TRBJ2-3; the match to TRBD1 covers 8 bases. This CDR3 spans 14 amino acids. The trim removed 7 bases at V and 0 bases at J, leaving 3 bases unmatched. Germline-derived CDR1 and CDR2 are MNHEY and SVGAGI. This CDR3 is CASNRDRSTDTQYF. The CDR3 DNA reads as TGTGCCAGCAACCGGGACAGGAGCACAGATACGCAGTATTTT.

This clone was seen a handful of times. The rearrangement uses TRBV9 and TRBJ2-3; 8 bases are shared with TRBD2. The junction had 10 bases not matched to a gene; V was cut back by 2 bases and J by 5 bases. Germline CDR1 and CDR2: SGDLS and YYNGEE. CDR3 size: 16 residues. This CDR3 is CASSVKQREIVDTQYF. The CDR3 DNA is TGTGCCAGCAGCGTCAAACAGCGGGAGATAGTAGATACGCAGTATTTT.

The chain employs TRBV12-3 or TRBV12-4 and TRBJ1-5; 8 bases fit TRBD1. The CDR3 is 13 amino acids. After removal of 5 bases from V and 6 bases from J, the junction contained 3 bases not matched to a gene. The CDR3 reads CASSKDRAQPQHF. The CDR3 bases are TGTGCCAGCAGTAAGGACAGGGCTCAGCCCCAGCATTTT.

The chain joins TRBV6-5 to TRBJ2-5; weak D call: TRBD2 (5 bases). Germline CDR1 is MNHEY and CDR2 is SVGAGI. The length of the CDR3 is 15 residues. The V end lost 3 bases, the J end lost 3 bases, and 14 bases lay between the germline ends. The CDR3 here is CASSYRGGREETQYF. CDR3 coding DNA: TGTGCCAGCAGTTATCGTGGAGGTCGGGAAGAGACCCAGTACTTC.

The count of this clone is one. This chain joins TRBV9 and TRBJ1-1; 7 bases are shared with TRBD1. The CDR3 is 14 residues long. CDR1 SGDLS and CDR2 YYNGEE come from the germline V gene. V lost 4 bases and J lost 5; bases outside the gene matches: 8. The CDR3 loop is CASSPHRGGTEAFF. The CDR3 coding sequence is TGTGCCAGCAGCCCTCACAGGGGTGGAACTGAAGCTTTCTTT.

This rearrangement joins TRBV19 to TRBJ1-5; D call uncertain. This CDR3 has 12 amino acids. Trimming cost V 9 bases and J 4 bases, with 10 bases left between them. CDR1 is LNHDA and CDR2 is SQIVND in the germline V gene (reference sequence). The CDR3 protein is CARDGLNQPQHF. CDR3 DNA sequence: TGTGCCAGGGACGGACTGAATCAGCCCCAGCATTTT.

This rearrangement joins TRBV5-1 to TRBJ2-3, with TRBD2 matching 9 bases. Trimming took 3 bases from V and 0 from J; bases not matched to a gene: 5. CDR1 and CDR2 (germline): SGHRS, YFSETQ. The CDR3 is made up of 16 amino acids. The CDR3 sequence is CASSSTSGHSTDTQYF. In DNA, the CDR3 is TGCGCCAGCAGCTCGACTAGCGGACATAGCACAGATACGCAGTATTTT.

CDR3 residues: CASRGQGTDTQYF. Here the CDR3 DNA reads TGTGCCAGCAGGGGACAGGGCACAGATACGCAGTATTTT. The chain recombines TRBV9 with TRBJ2-3; TRBD1 aligns across 8 bases. The V gene end was trimmed by 5 bases and the J gene end by 1 base; junction bases not matched to a gene: 0. Germline CDR1 reads SGDLS; CDR2 reads YYNGEE. The CDR3 is 13 amino acids.

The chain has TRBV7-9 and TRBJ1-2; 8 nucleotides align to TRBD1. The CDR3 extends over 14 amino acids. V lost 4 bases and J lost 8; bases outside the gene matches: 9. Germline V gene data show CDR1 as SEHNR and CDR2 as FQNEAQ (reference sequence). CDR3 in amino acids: CASSSTGADEGYTF. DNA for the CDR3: TGTGCCAGCAGCTCGACAGGGGCTGATGAGGGCTACACCTTC. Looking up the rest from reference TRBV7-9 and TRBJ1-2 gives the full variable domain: DTGVSQNPRHKITKRGQNVTFRCDPISEHNRLYWYRQTLGQGPEFLTYFQNEAQLEKSRLLSDRFSAERPKGSFSTLEIQRTEQGDSAMYLCASSSTGADEGYTFGSGTRLTVV.

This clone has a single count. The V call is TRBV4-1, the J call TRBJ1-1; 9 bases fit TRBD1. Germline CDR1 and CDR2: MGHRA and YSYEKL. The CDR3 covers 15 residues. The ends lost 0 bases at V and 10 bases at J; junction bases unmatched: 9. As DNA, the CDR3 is TGCGCCAGCAGCCAAGATAGACAGGGGGGACCCGTAGCTTTCTTT. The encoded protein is CASSQDRQGGPVAFF.

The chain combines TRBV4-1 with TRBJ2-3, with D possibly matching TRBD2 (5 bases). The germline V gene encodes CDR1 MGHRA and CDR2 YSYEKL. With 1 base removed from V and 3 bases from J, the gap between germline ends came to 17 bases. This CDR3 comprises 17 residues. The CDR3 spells CASSQGRVSVWTDTQYF. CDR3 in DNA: TGCGCCAGCAGCCAAGGTCGAGTTAGCGTATGGACAGATACGCAGTATTTT.

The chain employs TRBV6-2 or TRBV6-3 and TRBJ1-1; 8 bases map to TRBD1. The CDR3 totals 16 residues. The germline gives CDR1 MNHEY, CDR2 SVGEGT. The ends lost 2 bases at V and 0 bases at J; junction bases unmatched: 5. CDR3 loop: CASSYGWTGLNTEAFF. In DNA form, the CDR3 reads TGTGCCAGCAGTTACGGCTGGACAGGGTTGAACACTGAAGCTTTCTTT.

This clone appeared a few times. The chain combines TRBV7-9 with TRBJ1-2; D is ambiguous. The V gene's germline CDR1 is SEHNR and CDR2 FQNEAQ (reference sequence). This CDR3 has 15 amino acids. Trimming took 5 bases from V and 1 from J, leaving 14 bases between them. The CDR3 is CASSPPDRLNYGYTF. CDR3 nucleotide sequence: TGTGCCAGCAGCCCCCCCGACCGACTTAACTATGGCTACACCTTC. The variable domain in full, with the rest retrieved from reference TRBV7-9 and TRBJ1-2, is DTGVSQNPRHKITKRGQNVTFRCDPISEHNRLYWYRQTLGQGPEFLTYFQNEAQLEKSRLLSDRFSAERPKGSFSTLEIQRTEQGDSAMYLCASSPPDRLNYGYTFGSGTRLTVV.

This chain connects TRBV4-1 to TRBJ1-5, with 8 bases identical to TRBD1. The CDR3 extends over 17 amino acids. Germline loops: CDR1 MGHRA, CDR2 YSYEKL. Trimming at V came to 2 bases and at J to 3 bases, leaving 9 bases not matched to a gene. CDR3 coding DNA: TGCGCCAGCAGCCAACGCGGCGGGACAGGAATCAATCAGCCCCAGCATTTT. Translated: CASSQRGGTGINQPQHF.

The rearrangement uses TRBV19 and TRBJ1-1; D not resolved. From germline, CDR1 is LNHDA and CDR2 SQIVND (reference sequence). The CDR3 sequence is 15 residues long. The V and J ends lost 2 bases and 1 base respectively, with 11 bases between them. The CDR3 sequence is CASSISGLRNTEAFF. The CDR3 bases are TGTGCCAGTAGTATATCAGGCCTTAGGAACACTGAAGCTTTCTTT.

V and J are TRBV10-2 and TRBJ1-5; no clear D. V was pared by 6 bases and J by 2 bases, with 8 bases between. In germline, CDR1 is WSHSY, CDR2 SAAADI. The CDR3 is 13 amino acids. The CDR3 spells CASSPSRNQPQHF. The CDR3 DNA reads TGCGCCAGCAGCCCGAGCCGCAATCAGCCCCAGCATTTT.

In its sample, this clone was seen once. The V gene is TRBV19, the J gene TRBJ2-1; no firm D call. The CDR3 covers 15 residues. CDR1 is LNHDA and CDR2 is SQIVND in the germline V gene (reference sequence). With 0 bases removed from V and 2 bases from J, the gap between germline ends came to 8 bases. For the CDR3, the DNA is TGTGCCAGTAGTATAGATCCCACAGCCTACAATGAGCAGTTCTTC. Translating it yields CASSIDPTAYNEQFF.

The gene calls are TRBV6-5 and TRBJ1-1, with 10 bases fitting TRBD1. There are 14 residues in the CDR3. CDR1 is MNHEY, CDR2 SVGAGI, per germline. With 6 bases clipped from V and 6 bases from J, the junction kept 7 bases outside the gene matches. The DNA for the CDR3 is TGTGCCAGCAGAATAGGACAGGGGGTGGCTGAAGCTTTCTTT. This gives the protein CASRIGQGVAEAFF.

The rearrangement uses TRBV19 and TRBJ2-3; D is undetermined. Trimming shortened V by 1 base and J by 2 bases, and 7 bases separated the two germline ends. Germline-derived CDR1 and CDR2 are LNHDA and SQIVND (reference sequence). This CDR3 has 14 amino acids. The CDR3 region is CASSIGLLTDTQYF. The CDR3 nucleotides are TGTGCCAGTAGTATAGGGCTTCTCACAGATACGCAGTATTTT.

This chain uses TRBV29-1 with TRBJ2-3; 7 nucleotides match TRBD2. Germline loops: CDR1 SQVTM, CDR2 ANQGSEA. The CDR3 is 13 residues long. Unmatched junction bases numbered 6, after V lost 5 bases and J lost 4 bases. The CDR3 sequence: CSVSGRAADTQYF. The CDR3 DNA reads TGCAGCGTTAGTGGGAGGGCGGCAGATACGCAGTATTTT.

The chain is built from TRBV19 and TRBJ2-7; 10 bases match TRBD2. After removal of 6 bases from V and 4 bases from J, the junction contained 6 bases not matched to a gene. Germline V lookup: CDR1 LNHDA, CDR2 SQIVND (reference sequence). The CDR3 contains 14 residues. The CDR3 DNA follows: TGTGCCAGTAGGCCTCTAGCGGGAGTTTACGAGCAGTACTTC. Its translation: CASRPLAGVYEQYF.

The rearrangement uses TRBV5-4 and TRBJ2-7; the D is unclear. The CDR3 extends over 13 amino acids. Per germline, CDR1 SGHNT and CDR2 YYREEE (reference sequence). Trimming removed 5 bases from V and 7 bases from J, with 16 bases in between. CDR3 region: CASRYGSLEEQYF. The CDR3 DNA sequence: TGTGCCAGCAGATACGGGTCTCTGGAGGAGCAGTACTTC.

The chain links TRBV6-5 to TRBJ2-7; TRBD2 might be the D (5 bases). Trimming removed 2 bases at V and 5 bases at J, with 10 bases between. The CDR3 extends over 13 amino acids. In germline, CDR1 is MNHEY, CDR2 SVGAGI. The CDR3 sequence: CASSYGRGNEQYF. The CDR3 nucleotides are TGTGCCAGCAGTTACGGGCGAGGGAACGAGCAGTACTTC.

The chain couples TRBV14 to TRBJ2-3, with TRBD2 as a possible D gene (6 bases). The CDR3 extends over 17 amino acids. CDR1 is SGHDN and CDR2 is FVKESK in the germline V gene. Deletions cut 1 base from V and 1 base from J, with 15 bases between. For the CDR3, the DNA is TGTGCCAGCAGCCAAGTACCCGGGGGAGGCCGCACAGATACGCAGTATTTT. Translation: CASSQVPGGGRTDTQYF.

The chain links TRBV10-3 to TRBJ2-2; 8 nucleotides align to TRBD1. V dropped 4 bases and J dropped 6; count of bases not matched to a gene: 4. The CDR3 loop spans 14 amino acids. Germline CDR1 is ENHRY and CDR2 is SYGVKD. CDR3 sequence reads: CAISGTGTPGELFF. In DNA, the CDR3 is TGTGCCATCAGTGGGACAGGGACCCCCGGGGAGCTGTTTTTT.

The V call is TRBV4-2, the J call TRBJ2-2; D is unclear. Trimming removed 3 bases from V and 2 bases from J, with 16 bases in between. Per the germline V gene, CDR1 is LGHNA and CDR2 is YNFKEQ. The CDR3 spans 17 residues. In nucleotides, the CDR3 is TGTGCCAGCAGCCAGATCAGGTCGAAACCAAACACCGGGGAGCTGTTTTTT. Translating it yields CASSQIRSKPNTGELFF.

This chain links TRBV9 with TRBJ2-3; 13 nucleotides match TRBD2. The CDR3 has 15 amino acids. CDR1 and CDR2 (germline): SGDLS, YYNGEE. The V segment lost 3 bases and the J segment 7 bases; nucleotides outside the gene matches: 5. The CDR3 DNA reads TGTGCCAGCAGCGCTGCGACTAGCGGGAGGAATACGCAGTATTTT. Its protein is CASSAATSGRNTQYF.

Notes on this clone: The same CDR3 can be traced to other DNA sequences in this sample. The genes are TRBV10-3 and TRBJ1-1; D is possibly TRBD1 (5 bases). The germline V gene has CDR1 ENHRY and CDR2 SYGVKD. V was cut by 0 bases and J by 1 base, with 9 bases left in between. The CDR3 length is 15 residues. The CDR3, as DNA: TGTGCCATCAGTGAGTCGCGGCAGGGGAACACTGAAGCTTTCTTT. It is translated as CAISESRQGNTEAFF.

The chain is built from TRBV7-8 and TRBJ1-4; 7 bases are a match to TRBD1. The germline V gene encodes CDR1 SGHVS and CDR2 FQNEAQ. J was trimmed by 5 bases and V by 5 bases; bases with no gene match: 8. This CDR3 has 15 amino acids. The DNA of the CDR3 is TGTGCCAGCAGCCCGCGGGACAGCGTGAATGAAAAACTGTTTTTT. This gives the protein CASSPRDSVNEKLFF.

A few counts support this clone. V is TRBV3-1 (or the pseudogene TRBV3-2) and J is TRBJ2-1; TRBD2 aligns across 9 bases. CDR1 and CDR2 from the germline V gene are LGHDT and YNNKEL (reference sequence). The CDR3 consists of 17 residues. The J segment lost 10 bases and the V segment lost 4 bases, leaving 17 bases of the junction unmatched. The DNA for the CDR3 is TGTGCCAGCAGCCGAGGGTTGGGGCTAGCGGGAAATCAGGAGCAGTTCTTC. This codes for CASSRGLGLAGNQEQFF.